A selection of T cell receptor beta chains follows, all from one sample in a study of blood T cell repertoires in COVID-19. Profiled with immunoSEQ multiplex PCR; TCRdb holds only in-frame clones, not every one. The sample yields around 200,000 clones, more than 70% seen once. Sequencing was carried out using peripheral blood. Receptor source: a man in his forties or fifties with active or convalescent COVID-19. The CDR3 runs from the conserved cysteine through the conserved F or W. A D gene is named only where the DNA matches it firmly. Some rows mark clone size as missing; the rest say once, few, many or name a class of expanded clone.

v_call	j_call	d_call	clone_size	cdr3_nt	cdr3_aa
TRBV29-1	TRBJ2-7	TRBD2	once	TGCAGCGTGACAGGACTAGCGGGACAAGGCGAGCAGTACTTC	CSVTGLAGQGEQYF
TRBV19	TRBJ1-5	TRBD1	-	TGTGCCAGTAGTATAGGAGGGACAGGGTCAAATCAGCCCCAGCATTTT	CASSIGGTGSNQPQHF
TRBV30	TRBJ1-5	-	-	TGTGCCTGGAGTAGGGGTTCTTCCAATCAGCCCCAGCATTTT	CAWSRGSSNQPQHF
TRBV5-1	TRBJ2-1	TRBD1	-	TGCGCCAGCAGCTTGGTAGGGACAGACAATGAGCAGTTCTTC	CASSLVGTDNEQFF
TRBV10-3	TRBJ1-1	-	-	TGTGCCATCAGGGGGGGAGGGCCGAACACTGAAGCTTTCTTT	CAIRGGGPNTEAFF
TRBV4-1	TRBJ2-2	-	-	TGCGCCAGCAGCCAAGATTTCCAGGGTGTCACCGGGGAGCTGTTTTTT	CASSQDFQGVTGELFF
TRBV28	TRBJ2-7	-	few	TGTGCCAGCACCGGCGGACAGAGTAGCTCCTACGAGCAGTACTTC	CASTGGQSSSYEQYF
TRBV7-3	TRBJ2-2	-	-	TGTGCCAGCAGCTTAGGGGCAAACACCGGGGAGCTGTTTTTT	CASSLGANTGELFF
TRBV7-9	TRBJ1-2	TRBD1	-	TGTGCCAGCAGCTTACCTGGACAGGGTGGCTATGGCTACACCTTC	CASSLPGQGGYGYTF
TRBV29-1	TRBJ1-5	TRBD1	-	TGCAGCGTTGGAGAGGGGGCGTATAGCAATCAGCCCCAGCATTTT	CSVGEGAYSNQPQHF
TRBV7-2	TRBJ1-2	TRBD1	few	TGTGCCAGCAGCTTAGGACAGGGGGCGCTGGGCTATGGCTACACCTTC	CASSLGQGALGYGYTF
TRBV19	TRBJ2-2	-	once	TGTGCCAGTAGTATAATCACTAGTTCACACACCGGGGAGCTGTTTTTT	CASSIITSSHTGELFF
TRBV12-3/TRBV12-4	TRBJ1-1	-	many	TGTGCCAGCAGTTTTACAGTGAACACTGAAGCTTTCTTT	CASSFTVNTEAFF
TRBV30	TRBJ2-7	TRBD2	-	TGTGCCTGGACCTTTAGCGGGGGGGCCTACGAGCAGTACTTC	CAWTFSGGAYEQYF
TRBV7-2	TRBJ2-3	TRBD2	-	TGTGCCAGCAGCCCCCGCCGGGATGAGCGGGGGGGCCCAGATACGCAGTATTTT	CASSPRRDERGGPDTQYF
TRBV6-2/TRBV6-3	TRBJ2-3	-	-	TGTGCCAGCAGTTCGGTATTGGTTGGAGATACGCAGTATTTT	CASSSVLVGDTQYF
TRBV11-2	TRBJ1-1	-	-	TGTGCCAGCAGCCCGGGTGGGGCGAACACTGAAGCTTTCTTT	CASSPGGANTEAFF
TRBV5-1	TRBJ1-4	TRBD1	once	TGCGCCAGCAGTTCTGGGGACAGTACTAATGAAAAACTGTTTTTT	CASSSGDSTNEKLFF
TRBV6-2/TRBV6-3	TRBJ2-7	-	-	TGTGCCAGCAGCGACACCCGGGACTCGAGCTACGAGCAGTACTTC	CASSDTRDSSYEQYF
TRBV29-1	TRBJ1-1	-	-	TGCAGCGTTGAAAGCACAGGGAACACTGAAGCTTTCTTT	CSVESTGNTEAFF
TRBV2	TRBJ1-2	TRBD1	few	TGTGCCAGCCTGGAGAGGATGAAGGACAGGGCTTCCTATGGCTACACCTTC	CASLERMKDRASYGYTF
TRBV27	TRBJ2-5	-	-	TGTGCCAGCAGCCACAGACCTCAAGAGACCCAGTACTTC	CASSHRPQETQYF